This is a list of T cell receptor beta chains from one sample in a study of blood T cell repertoires in COVID-19. Method: immunoSEQ multiplex PCR; TCRdb's copy keeps in-frame clones and lacks some. This sample has fewer than 200,000 clones, with over 65% found just once. Sequenced sample: peripheral blood. The receptors stem from a woman older than 75 with acute or convalescent COVID-19. Both conserved end residues are part of each CDR3. D genes are given only for firm matches. A row's size may be missing; if present it is once, few, many or a size class.

d_gene,j_gene,v_gene,abundance,CDR3nt,CDR3aa
NA,TRBJ2-3,TRBV11-2,NA,TGTGCCACCGGGCCCGAGACAGGATTTCTAAATACGCAGTATTTT,CATGPETGFLNTQYF
TRBD1,TRBJ1-1,TRBV5-1,NA,TGCGCCAGCAGCCCCCCACAGGGGGCCACTGAAGCTTTCTTT,CASSPPQGATEAFF
NA,TRBJ2-7,TRBV5-1,NA,TGCGCCAGCAGCTTGGATGGGCATACCTACGAGCAGTACTTC,CASSLDGHTYEQYF
NA,TRBJ1-1,TRBV24-1,NA,TGTGCCACCAGCCAACCGGGAACGAACACTGAAGCTTTCTTT,CATSQPGTNTEAFF
NA,TRBJ2-7,TRBV3-1/TRBV3-2,few,TGTGCCAGCAGCCCCGGTGGTAGCGGACGTTCAGAGCAGTACTTC,CASSPGGSGRSEQYF
TRBD1,TRBJ2-1,TRBV19,NA,TGTGCCAGTAGTATGTGGGACAGGCCCCCATACAATGAGCAGTTCTTC,CASSMWDRPPYNEQFF
NA,TRBJ2-3,TRBV19,once,TGTGCCAGTAGTAGCGGTAGCACAGATACGCAGTATTTT,CASSSGSTDTQYF
NA,TRBJ2-3,TRBV11-2,NA,TGTGCCAGCAGCTCAGGGGGCACAGATACGCAGTATTTT,CASSSGGTDTQYF
NA,TRBJ2-6,TRBV29-1,NA,TGCAGCGTTGGGGTGGGGAGCTCTGGGGCCAACGTCCTGACTTTC,CSVGVGSSGANVLTF
NA,TRBJ1-3,TRBV27,NA,TGTGCCAGCAGCCTCCTCTCTGGAAACACCATATATTTT,CASSLLSGNTIYF
TRBD1,TRBJ1-4,TRBV6-5,NA,TGTGCCAGCAGGGGACAGAGCTATAATGAAAAACTGTTTTTT,CASRGQSYNEKLFF
NA,TRBJ1-2,TRBV19,few,TGTGCCAGTACAGAAGTCGTGGCGGGACTAGCTAACTATGGCTACACCTTC,CASTEVVAGLANYGYTF